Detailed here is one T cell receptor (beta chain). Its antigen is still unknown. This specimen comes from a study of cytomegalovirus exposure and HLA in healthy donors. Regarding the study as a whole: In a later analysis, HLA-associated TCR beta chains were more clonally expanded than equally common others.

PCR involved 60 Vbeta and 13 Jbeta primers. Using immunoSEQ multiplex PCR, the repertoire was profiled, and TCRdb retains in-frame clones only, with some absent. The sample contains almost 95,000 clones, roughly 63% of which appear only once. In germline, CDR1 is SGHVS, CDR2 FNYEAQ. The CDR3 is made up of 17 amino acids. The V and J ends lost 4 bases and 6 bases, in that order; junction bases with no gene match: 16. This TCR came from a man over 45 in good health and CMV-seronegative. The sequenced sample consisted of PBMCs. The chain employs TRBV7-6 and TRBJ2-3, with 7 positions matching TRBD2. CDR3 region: CASSSKRRGSYGDTQYF. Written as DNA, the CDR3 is TGTGCCAGCAGCTCAAAAAGGCGCGGGAGTTATGGCGATACGCAGTATTTT.